The subject of this entry is one TCR beta chain. The sample is drawn from a study of shared clonotypes between healthy human individuals. The V and J ends lost 5 bases and 5 bases, in that order; junction bases with no gene match: 10. This CDR3 has 15 amino acids. CDR1 and CDR2 from the germline V gene are SGHAT and FQNNGV. Some clones are missing from TCRdb's copy, which holds only in-frame ones; the method was immunoSEQ multiplex PCR. The sample holds roughly 2.2 million clones; just over 90% are singletons and the top ten take about 0.39%. The specimen was naive CD4+ T cells from PBMCs. Documented subset: CD45RA+ positively selected. The V call is TRBV11-2, the J call TRBJ2-7, with 9 bases identical to TRBD2. This sequence was found in a man aged 18 to 30 in good health. Some clones in this sample may be carry-over from other donors' samples. CDR3 nucleotide sequence: TGTGCCAGCAGCCCTCTAGCGGGGAGAACACACGAGCAGTACTTC. This codes for CASSPLAGRTHEQYF. The whole variable domain, filled in from reference TRBV11-2 and TRBJ2-7, reads EAGVAQSPRYKIIEKRQSVAFWCNPISGHATLYWYQQILGQGPKLLIQFQNNGVVDDSQLPKDRFSAERLKGVDSTLKIQPAKLEDSAVYLCASSPLAGRTHEQYFGPGTRLTVT.